This T cell receptor (beta chain) was observed in a study of read filtering for tumor transcriptome and immune sequencing (dated by TCRdb to the early 2020s). Looking at the study overall: Of the patients in the cohort, more than 16 were male and more than 12 were female, and their mean age was approximately 71 years, with a range of about 45 to 85. Per sample, about 4.05 to 10.27 million TCR-region mapped reads were obtained with IR-seq, compared with only roughly 85 to 1273 with RNA-seq. One main goal was a read-filtering strategy for immune repertoire data, in particular deciding whether clonotypes backed by only one read should be removed. By revised international staging, under 10 patients were R-ISS I, under 20 were R-ISS II and more than five were R-ISS III. Using the same bone marrow samples, the study compared TCR repertoires obtained by targeted immune repertoire sequencing with those obtained by bulk whole-transcriptome sequencing. After DNase treatment, whole-transcriptome libraries were prepared using the TruSeq RNA Access Library Prep Kit. Study-wide findings and limitations: The sorted CD138-negative fraction was not purified T cells but a mixed bone marrow immune population. Single-read clonotypes made up 80% to 85% of clonotypes but only approximately 3.5% of total reads in IR-seq, compared with approximately 75% of clonotypes and 40% to 55% of reads in RNA-seq. The correlation between IR-seq and RNA-seq shared clonotype proportions rose when single-read clonotypes were removed. Clonotypes were captured by IR-seq at much higher depth and more reliably than by RNA-seq, and smaller IR-seq throughput was sufficient for identification of most shared clonotypes.

Ten or more counts support this clonotype. The antigen it recognizes is unknown. The input lacks base qualities; no much larger clone sits a single base away. The Immunoverse kit was used to build TCR libraries from roughly 370 ng RNA, with molecular barcoded adaptors covering alpha/delta and beta/gamma chains. TCR library preparation was performed with the same RNA that was used for transcriptome sequencing. TCR libraries were sequenced on an Illumina HiSeq 4000 with 2 x 150 cycles. Turning to the authors' computational methods: With MiXCR, TCR reads were aligned to human V, D, J and C references and assembled into CDR3 clonotypes, with quality filtering and error correction included. Clonotype counts and gene usage diversity were analyzed with the tcR package in R. For inspection of raw mapping reads, RNA-seq reads were mapped by STAR aligner version 2.5.3a onto GRCh37 of the human genome. To test how sequencing depth affects detected clonotypes, IR-seq fastq files were randomly downsampled with Seqtk 1.3. TCRdb took the public reads, trimmed them with fastp at Q25, ran MiXCR for clone calling and kept in-frame beta chains. Each entry merges the rows of one CDR3 protein and shows their most common DNA and genes. The authors' filters were not applied to this entry. The sample yields 75,000 to 95,000 distinct CDR3 sequences; approximately 13% were counted once. 14% to 15% of the sample comes from the top ten.

Its CDR3 holds 14 amino acids, cysteine through phenylalanine. The only DNA kept is the CDR3, 42 bases in frame from the first base. V is reduced by 5 bases and J by 0 bases, leaving a spacing of 8 bases between them. From a lookup of the germline V gene, CDR1 and CDR2 are SGHAT and FQNNGV. Bone marrow was sampled from every patient at the time of active disease. Bone marrow mononuclear cells were isolated by Ficoll-Hypaque density gradient centrifugation. Myeloma plasma cells were removed and CD138-negative cells were collected by negative selection after labeling with CD138 magnetic microbeads on a MACS separator. Flow cytometry on an Attune NxT with CD138 antibodies was used to check the purity of the isolated cells. Total RNA was extracted using TRIzol reagent and was quantified on a NanoDrop spectrophotometer. For each patient, paired RNA-seq and IR-seq were run on the CD138-negative bone marrow sample from that patient.

The rearranged chain carries TRBV11-2 and TRBJ2-1; too little of a D gene remains to name it. The sequencing sample was made of a population of CD138-negative cells sorted from bone marrow. This specimen's cell subset or site label, per the study, means: bone marrow mononuclear cells depleted of CD138+ plasma/myeloma cells by negative magnetic selection. The origin of this receptor is a donor aged 40 or older with multiple myeloma. The CDR3: CASSPRSSYNEQFF. The DNA reads TGTGCCAGCAGCCCCCGGAGCTCCTACAATGAGCAGTTCTTC.